Listed here are 22 T cell receptor beta chains from one sample, sequenced in a study of PD-L1 blockade in urothelial cancer. Only in-frame clones appear in the TCRdb table, and some are missing; sequencing was by immunoSEQ multiplex PCR. The table shows tens of thousands of clones, with around four fifths occurring only once. The time point is: pretreatment peripheral blood. Material: PBMCs, obtained around atezolizumab (anti-PD-L1) treatment. The receptor source for this set is a man aged 45-65 years with urothelial cancer.

The gene calls are TRBV7-2 and TRBJ1-4; tentative D call: TRBD1 (5 bases). V was pared by 4 bases and J by 7 bases, with 13 bases between. The CDR3 is made up of 14 amino acids. The germline gives CDR1 SGHTA, CDR2 FQGNSA. The CDR3 reads CASSSQGIGEKLFF. The CDR3 DNA sequence: TGTGCCAGCAGCTCCCAGGGTATCGGTGAAAAACTGTTTTTT.

The V and J genes are TRBV28 and TRBJ2-2, with TRBD1 identical over 8 bases. The ends lost 3 bases at V and 1 base at J; junction bases unmatched: 4. Germline V CDR1 and CDR2: MDHEN, SYDVKM. The CDR3 covers 16 residues. This chain's CDR3 is CASSLGDRKNTGELFF. In nucleotides, the CDR3 is TGTGCCAGCAGTTTGGGGGACAGGAAGAACACCGGGGAGCTGTTTTTT.

This rearrangement joins TRBV28 to TRBJ2-1; D not certain. With 5 bases removed from V and 10 bases from J, the gap between germline ends came to 9 bases. Germline loops: CDR1 MDHEN, CDR2 SYDVKM. CDR3 length: 11 residues. The CDR3 here is CASSPLQEQFF. The CDR3 DNA is TGTGCCAGCAGTCCCCTCCAGGAGCAGTTCTTC.

The V call is TRBV7-9, the J call TRBJ2-6; D may be TRBD1 (5 bases). CDR1 SEHNR and CDR2 FQNEAQ come from the germline V gene (reference sequence). The CDR3 has 16 residues. V was pared by 6 bases and J by 0 bases, with 12 bases between. As DNA, the CDR3 is TGTGCCAGCAGGGGCAGGGTCAGCTCTGGGGCCAACGTCCTGACTTTC. Protein: CASRGRVSSGANVLTF.

The CDR3 reads CASSHTNSNQPQHF. CDR3 bases: TGTGCCAGCAGCCACACGAATAGCAATCAGCCCCAGCATTTT. This sequence joins TRBV7-9 and TRBJ1-5; D call uncertain. The ends were cut back, 5 bases at V and 0 bases at J, with 8 bases in the middle. The CDR3 consists of 14 residues. Germline V CDR1 and CDR2: SEHNR, FQNEAQ (reference sequence).

J is TRBJ2-1 and V is TRBV6-5; perhaps TRBD1 as D (7 bases). The V gene's germline CDR1 is MNHEY and CDR2 SVGAGI. The CDR3 totals 12 residues. The ends were cut back, 5 bases at V and 9 bases at J, with 11 bases in the middle. For the CDR3, the DNA is TGTGCCAGCAGTCAGGGGGGCCTTGAGCAGTTCTTC. It yields the protein CASSQGGLEQFF.

This chain connects TRBV7-2 to TRBJ1-2; TRBD1 matches at 8 bases. Germline V gives CDR1 SGHTA, CDR2 FQGNSA. V trimming: 5 bases; J trimming: 6 bases; junction bases outside the gene matches: 14. This CDR3 has 16 amino acids. Here the CDR3 reads CASSPAQNRGVNGYTF. CDR3 DNA: TGTGCCAGCAGCCCAGCCCAGAACAGGGGGGTAAATGGCTACACCTTC.

The DNA for the CDR3 is TGTGCCAGTAGTGGGAGGGAAGCGTTCACCGGGGAGCTGTTTTTT. As protein: CASSGREAFTGELFF. The chain uses TRBV19 and TRBJ2-2; 7 positions match TRBD2. CDR3 length: 15 residues. V lost 5 bases and J lost 4; bases outside the gene matches: 7. Per the germline V gene, CDR1 is LNHDA and CDR2 is SQIVND (reference sequence).

The chain couples TRBV11-2 to TRBJ2-1, with D perhaps TRBD1 (5 bases). This CDR3 comprises 14 residues. Per germline, CDR1 SGHAT and CDR2 FQNNGV. V lost 5 bases, J lost 4 bases, and 12 bases lay in between. The CDR3 sequence is CASSQDSIYNEQFF. The CDR3 coding sequence is TGTGCCAGCAGCCAAGACAGCATATACAATGAGCAGTTCTTC. The full variable domain, its missing parts supplied by reference TRBV11-2 and TRBJ2-1, is EAGVAQSPRYKIIEKRQSVAFWCNPISGHATLYWYQQILGQGPKLLIQFQNNGVVDDSQLPKDRFSAERLKGVDSTLKIQPAKLEDSAVYLCASSQDSIYNEQFFGPGTRLTVL.

The genes are TRBV9 and TRBJ2-2; D may be TRBD2 (5 bases). Germline V gene sequence: CDR1 SGDLS, CDR2 YYNGEE. V gave up 5 bases and J gave up 0 bases, with 14 bases separating them. CDR3 length equals 16 residues. The CDR3 reads CASSGRSAPNTGELFF. CDR3 DNA sequence: TGTGCCAGCAGTGGGAGATCGGCGCCGAACACCGGGGAGCTGTTTTTT. Looking up the rest from reference TRBV9 and TRBJ2-2 gives the full variable domain: DSGVTQTPKHLITATGQRVTLRCSPRSGDLSVYWYQQSLDQGLQFLIQYYNGEERAKGNILERFSAQQFPDLHSELNLSSLELGDSALYFCASSGRSAPNTGELFFGEGSRLTVL.

Regarding this clone: The identical CDR3 is also encoded by other nucleotide sequences in the sample. The chain uses TRBV5-6 and TRBJ1-2; maybe TRBD1 (6 bases). Deletions cut 4 bases from V and 4 bases from J, with 17 bases between. Per the germline V gene, CDR1 is SGHDT and CDR2 is YYEEEE. The CDR3 covers 15 residues. This CDR3 is CASSELGQGFYGYTF. The CDR3 DNA reads TGTGCCAGCAGCGAGCTGGGGCAGGGGTTCTATGGCTACACCTTC.

The gene calls are TRBV28 and TRBJ1-1, with D possibly TRBD1 on 6 matching bases. This CDR3 has 16 amino acids. Trimming shortened V by 5 bases and J by 1 base, and 17 bases separated the two germline ends. The V gene's germline CDR1 is MDHEN and CDR2 SYDVKM. DNA of the CDR3: TGTGCCAGCAGTCCCTCTTTCAGGGGTGGGAACACTGAAGCTTTCTTT. Encoded protein: CASSPSFRGGNTEAFF.

There are a few counts of this clone. This chain connects TRBV4-3 to TRBJ1-3, with D possibly TRBD1 on 5 matching bases. The CDR3 covers 16 residues. Germline V gene data show CDR1 as LGHNA and CDR2 as YSLEER. The V end lost 1 base, the J end lost 4 bases, and 14 bases lay between the germline ends. DNA of the CDR3: TGCGCCAGCAGCCAAGTAGGTCGACAGAGGGGAAACACCATATATTTT. It yields the protein CASSQVGRQRGNTIYF.

The V call is TRBV10-1, the J call TRBJ2-1, with D tentatively TRBD2 (6 bases). There are 15 residues in the CDR3. Germline V gene lookup returns CDR1 WNHNN and CDR2 SYGVQD (reference sequence). With 4 bases removed from V and 7 bases from J, the gap between germline ends came to 17 bases. CDR3 nucleotides: TGCGCCAGCAGTGGGGCGGGAAGGGGATGGAATGAGCAGTTCTTC. It encodes CASSGAGRGWNEQFF.

The chain has TRBV11-3 and TRBJ2-2; possible D gene TRBD2, 7 bases. Germline CDR1 and CDR2: SGHNT and YENEEA. The CDR3 loop spans 14 amino acids. V was clipped by 4 bases and J by 6 bases, with 12 bases between them. This chain's CDR3 is CASSSQGRAGELFF. The CDR3 region has the DNA TGTGCCAGCAGCTCCCAGGGGAGGGCCGGGGAGCTGTTTTTT.

The rearrangement links TRBV6-1 to TRBJ1-4; TRBD1 agrees at 7 bases. V lost 10 bases and J lost 7; bases outside the gene matches: 9. Germline V lookup: CDR1 MNHNS, CDR2 SASEGT. The CDR3 is 13 amino acids. The CDR3 DNA sequence: TGTGCCACCGCACAGGGGAAGCGTGAAAAACTGTTTTTT. Its translation: CATAQGKREKLFF.

V usage is TRBV5-6 and J usage is TRBJ2-1; 8 bases agree with TRBD2. V lost 4 bases and J lost 5; bases outside the gene matches: 11. This CDR3 has 16 residues. CDR1 and CDR2 (germline): SGHDT, YYEEEE. The CDR3, as DNA: TGTGCCAGCAGCCCAGGAGGCGGGAGGATCGACAATGAGCAGTTCTTC. This sequence encodes CASSPGGGRIDNEQFF.

The chain is built from TRBV12-5 and TRBJ2-7; 7 nucleotides match TRBD1. V shed 5 bases and J 4 bases; nucleotides not matched to a gene: 11. The CDR3 is 15 amino acids. CDR1 is LGHNT, CDR2 FRNRAP, per germline. CDR3: CASGRVRDSGYEQYF. CDR3 nucleotide sequence: TGTGCTAGTGGTCGGGTCCGGGACAGCGGTTACGAGCAGTACTTC. The full variable domain, completed using reference TRBV12-5 and TRBJ2-7, is DARVTQTPRHKVTEMGQEVTMRCQPILGHNTVFWYRQTMMQGLELLAYFRNRAPLDDSGMPKDRFSAEMPDATLATLKIQPSEPRDSAVYFCASGRVRDSGYEQYFGPGTRLTVT.

This chain connects TRBV19 to TRBJ2-7; 8 positions match TRBD1. This CDR3 has 16 amino acids. V dropped 4 bases and J dropped 0; count of bases not matched to a gene: 8. Germline V gene data show CDR1 as LNHDA and CDR2 as SQIVND (reference sequence). In DNA form, the CDR3 reads TGTGCCAGTAGTACCCAGGGGGCCTCCCTCTCCTACGAGCAGTACTTC. Translation gives CASSTQGASLSYEQYF. The whole variable domain, filled in from reference TRBV19 and TRBJ2-7, reads DGGITQSPKYLFRKEGQNVTLSCEQNLNHDAMYWYRQDPGQGLRLIYYSQIVNDFQKGDIAEGYSVSREKKESFPLTVTSAQKNPTAFYLCASSTQGASLSYEQYFGPGTRLTVT.

The chain is built from TRBV6-5 and TRBJ2-1; 10 bases match TRBD1. Germline V gene data show CDR1 as MNHEY and CDR2 as SVGAGI. The CDR3 is 15 amino acids. Trimming took 6 bases from V and 4 from J; bases not matched to a gene: 6. CDR3 DNA sequence: TGTGCCAGCAGCTCCGGACAGGGGGGATACAATGAGCAGTTCTTC. Protein product: CASSSGQGGYNEQFF.

The genes are TRBV30 and TRBJ1-4, with D unresolved. The germline CDR1 and CDR2 sequences are GTSNPN and SVGIG (reference sequence). There are 12 residues in the CDR3. V lost 5 bases to trimming and J lost 3 bases, with 7 bases between them. CDR3 region: CAWSPANEKLFF. CDR3 sequence (DNA): TGTGCCTGGTCCCCGGCTAATGAAAAACTGTTTTTT.

The genes are TRBV19 and TRBJ2-7; tentative D call: TRBD1 (6 bases). CDR3 length equals 15 residues. The ends were cut back, 2 bases at V and 6 bases at J, with 17 bases in the middle. The V gene's germline CDR1 is LNHDA and CDR2 SQIVND (reference sequence). CDR3 DNA: TGTGCCAGTAGTATAAGGGCAGGACAGCACCGCGAGCAGTACTTC. Its protein product is CASSIRAGQHREQYF.